This entry lists 6 T cell receptor beta chains sequenced from one sample in a study of T-cell reconstitution after alpha-beta-depleted transplantation in children. During its preparation, the TCRbeta library received unique molecular identifiers. TCRdb reprocessed the PCR reads via MiXCR and lists one record per CDR3 protein. This table holds 450,000 to 600,000 distinct CDR3 sequences, around a third found once. Source: PBMCs from the stem cell graft donor, taken from the stem cell graft. The receptors shown here come from a human donor who donated a stem cell graft to a child with aplastic anemia.

The rearrangement links TRBV6-2 or TRBV6-3 to TRBJ2-3, with a tentative D call TRBD1 (6 bases). Trimming left V 4 bases short and J 10 bases short, with 15 bases between. The CDR3 has 13 residues. Germline loops: CDR1 MNHEY, CDR2 SVGEGT. CDR3: CASSWDRPGAQYF. The DNA of the CDR3 is TGTGCCAGCAGTTGGGACCGACCAGGGGCGCAGTATTTT.

V and J are TRBV28 and TRBJ2-7, with D uncertain. The germline V and J ends were trimmed by 7 bases and 5 bases, with 12 bases remaining between them. CDR3 size: 12 residues. In germline, CDR1 is MDHEN, CDR2 SYDVKM. This CDR3 reads CASTQNRNEQYF. The DNA for the CDR3 is TGTGCCAGCACCCAAAACCGAAACGAGCAGTACTTC.

The chain has TRBV15 and TRBJ2-1; 9 nucleotides line up with TRBD1. There are 16 residues in the CDR3. CDR1 is LNHNV, CDR2 YYDKDF, per germline (reference sequence). The junction had 15 bases not matched to a gene; V was cut back by 3 bases and J by 12 bases. The CDR3 DNA reads TGTGCCACCAGCAGTTCACAGGGGGCTGGACGGGTTGTGCAGTTCTTC. Residues: CATSSSQGAGRVVQFF.

This clonotype has just a few counts. The chain has TRBV29-1 and TRBJ2-7, with 10 bases lining up with TRBD1. In germline, CDR1 is SQVTM, CDR2 ANQGSEA. J gave up 1 base and V 5 bases, and 8 bases lay outside the gene matches. CDR3 length equals 15 residues. The CDR3 region has the DNA TGCAGCGTTCTTCCGGGACAGGGGACGTCCTACGAGCAGTACTTC. It specifies CSVLPGQGTSYEQYF.

This clonotype was counted a few times. The genes are TRBV9 and TRBJ2-1, with D hard to call. From germline, CDR1 is SGDLS and CDR2 YYNGEE. The V and J ends lost 0 bases and 7 bases respectively, with 5 bases between them. This CDR3 has 12 residues. CDR3 nucleotide sequence: TGTGCCAGCAGCGTAGACCCTAATGAGCAGTTCTTC. Amino acid sequence: CASSVDPNEQFF. Combining the CDR3 with reference TRBV9 and TRBJ2-1 gives the whole variable domain DSGVTQTPKHLITATGQRVTLRCSPRSGDLSVYWYQQSLDQGLQFLIQYYNGEERAKGNILERFSAQQFPDLHSELNLSSLELGDSALYFCASSVDPNEQFFGPGTRLTVL.

The chain employs TRBV9 and TRBJ1-5, with D perhaps matching TRBD1 (5 bases). Germline V gene data show CDR1 as SGDLS and CDR2 as YYNGEE. CDR3 size: 11 residues. V lost 8 bases and J lost 5, with 8 bases in between. The CDR3 coding sequence is TGTGCCAGGGGAGGGGATCAGCCCCAGCATTTT. Protein: CARGGDQPQHF.